These 11 T cell receptor beta chains were all obtained from the same sample, sequenced in a study of T cells in localized non-small cell lung cancer. Profiling relied on immunoSEQ multiplex PCR, and the TCRdb table lists in-frame clones only, not all of them. Of about 11,000 clones listed, 90% are singletons. The input for sequencing was peripheral blood, taken before any cancer treatment. The receptors come from a male donor aged 60 or older with stage III lung adenocarcinoma.

The chain is built from TRBV15 and TRBJ1-1; D possibly corresponds to TRBD1 (5 bases). Trimming left V 0 bases short and J 3 bases short, with 11 bases between. Germline V gene sequence: CDR1 LNHNV, CDR2 YYDKDF (reference sequence). CDR3 size: 15 residues. CDR3 DNA: TGTGCCACCAGCAGAGAGCCAGGGCCTTACACTGAAGCTTTCTTT. Its translation: CATSREPGPYTEAFF. Filled out from reference TRBV15 and TRBJ1-1, the complete variable domain reads DAMVIQNPRYQVTQFGKPVTLSCSQTLNHNVMYWYQQKSSQAPKLLFHYYDKDFNNEADTPDNFQSRRPNTSFCFLDIRSPGLGDTAMYLCATSREPGPYTEAFFGQGTRLTVV.

The rearrangement joins TRBV19 to TRBJ1-6; D unclear. The CDR3 loop spans 14 amino acids. Germline loops: CDR1 LNHDA, CDR2 SQIVND (reference sequence). Trimming took 4 bases from V and 1 from J, leaving 5 bases between them. As DNA, the CDR3 is TGTGCCAGTAGTAATCAATCCTATAATTCACCCCTCCACTTT. It translates to CASSNQSYNSPLHF.

V gene TRBV2 combines with J gene TRBJ1-5; maybe TRBD1 (5 bases). The germline V gene encodes CDR1 SNHLY and CDR2 FYNNEI. Trimming removed 0 bases from V and 2 bases from J, with 14 bases in between. CDR3 size: 17 residues. CDR3 sequence (DNA): TGTGCCAGCAGTGAAGCGCAGGGCACCAGGGGCAATCAGCCCCAGCATTTT. Its translation is CASSEAQGTRGNQPQHF.

This chain links TRBV7-9 with TRBJ2-1; 7 nucleotides match TRBD2. Trimming removed 5 bases from V and 9 bases from J; junction bases left unmatched: 10. The CDR3 runs 14 residues. CDR1 SEHNR and CDR2 FQNEAQ come from the germline V gene (reference sequence). The CDR3 nucleotides are TGTGCCAGCAGCCCACGGGGAGGGAGGGCTGAGCAGTTCTTC. Translation: CASSPRGGRAEQFF.

The CDR3 DNA sequence: TGCAGCGTAGACGAACTGGTTAGAGATACGCAGTATTTT. Encoded protein: CSVDELVRDTQYF. The V and J genes are TRBV29-1 and TRBJ2-3; no clear D gene. Trimming removed 6 bases at V and 5 bases at J, with 15 bases between. The CDR3 spans 13 residues. Per the germline V gene, CDR1 is SQVTM and CDR2 is ANQGSEA.

J is TRBJ1-3 and V is TRBV6-5, with a possible D match to TRBD1 (5 bases). Germline loops: CDR1 MNHEY, CDR2 SVGAGI. The length of the CDR3 is 16 residues. V lost 0 bases and J 0 bases, leaving 9 bases between the germline ends. The CDR3, as DNA: TGTGCCAGCAGTTACTCAGGGGCTAGCTCTGGAAACACCATATATTTT. Translation: CASSYSGASSGNTIYF.

This rearrangement joins TRBV19 to TRBJ1-5; 7 positions match TRBD1. The V and J ends lost 0 bases and 1 base, in that order; junction bases with no gene match: 9. The length of the CDR3 is 18 residues. Germline V CDR1 and CDR2: LNHDA, SQIVND (reference sequence). CDR3 DNA sequence: TGTGCCAGTAGTATAGAGGGCAGGGGGATAAAAAGCAATCAGCCCCAGCATTTT. Translation gives CASSIEGRGIKSNQPQHF.

V is TRBV6-1 and J is TRBJ1-1, with a tentative D call TRBD1 (6 bases). Germline assignment: CDR1 MNHNS and CDR2 SASEGT. CDR3 length: 16 residues. Trimming shortened V by 2 bases and J by 5 bases, and 18 bases separated the two germline ends. DNA for the CDR3: TGTGCCAGCAGTGAAACCTGGACAGATGGGGGGACTGAAGCTTTCTTT. It codes for CASSETWTDGGTEAFF.

V is TRBV7-2 and J is TRBJ2-3; D perhaps matches TRBD1 (6 bases). In germline, CDR1 is SGHTA, CDR2 FQGNSA. Trimming pared 2 bases from V and 6 bases from J, leaving 15 bases between. The CDR3 loop spans 15 amino acids. CDR3 amino acids: CASSLFTGPTDTQYF. The CDR3 DNA follows: TGTGCCAGCAGCTTATTTACAGGGCCGACGGATACGCAGTATTTT.

This clone is medium-sized within its sample. The chain employs TRBV2 and TRBJ1-4; D gene uncertain. V dropped 8 bases and J dropped 0 bases, with 13 bases sitting between them. The CDR3 contains 15 residues. Germline lookup yields CDR1 SNHLY and CDR2 FYNNEI. CDR3 amino acids: CASQPTLTTNEKLFF. The CDR3 DNA follows: TGTGCCAGCCAACCGACACTGACAACTAATGAAAAACTGTTTTTT.

The chain carries TRBV27 and TRBJ2-7, with 12 bases aligning to TRBD2. The junction had 5 bases not matched to a gene; V was cut back by 4 bases and J by 4 bases. The germline V gene has CDR1 MNHEY and CDR2 SMNVEV (reference sequence). The CDR3 is made up of 15 amino acids. The CDR3 bases are TGTGCCAGCAGTTCCGCCGGGACTAGCGGGTACGAGCAGTACTTC. Translated, it gives CASSSAGTSGYEQYF.